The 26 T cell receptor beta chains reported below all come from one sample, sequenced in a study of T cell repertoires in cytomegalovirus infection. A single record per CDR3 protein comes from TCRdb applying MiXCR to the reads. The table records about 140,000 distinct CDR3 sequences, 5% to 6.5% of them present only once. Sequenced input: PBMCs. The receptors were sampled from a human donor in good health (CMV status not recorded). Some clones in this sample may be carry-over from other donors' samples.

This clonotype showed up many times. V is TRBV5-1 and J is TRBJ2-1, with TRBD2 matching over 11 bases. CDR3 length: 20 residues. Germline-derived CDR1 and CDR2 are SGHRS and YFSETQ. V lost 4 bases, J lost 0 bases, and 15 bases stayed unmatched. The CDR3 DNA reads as TGCGCCAGCAGCCCCGCCCTACTAGCGGGGGCCCTGAGCTCCTACAATGAGCAGTTCTTC. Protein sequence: CASSPALLAGALSSYNEQFF.

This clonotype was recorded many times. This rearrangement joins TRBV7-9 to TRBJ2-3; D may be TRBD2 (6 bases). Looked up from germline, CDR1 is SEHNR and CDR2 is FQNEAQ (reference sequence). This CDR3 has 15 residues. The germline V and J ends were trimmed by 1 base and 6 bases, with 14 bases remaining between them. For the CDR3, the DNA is TGTGCCAGCAGCTTAGTCACAATCCGGGGGGATACGCAGTATTTT. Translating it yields CASSLVTIRGDTQYF.

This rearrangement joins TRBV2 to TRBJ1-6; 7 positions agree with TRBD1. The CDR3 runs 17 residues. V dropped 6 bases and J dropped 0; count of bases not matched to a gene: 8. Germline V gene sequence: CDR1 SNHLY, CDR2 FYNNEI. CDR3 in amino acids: CASSPGTASSYNSPLHF. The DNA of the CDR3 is TGTGCCAGCAGCCCCGGGACAGCAAGCTCCTATAATTCACCCCTCCACTTT.

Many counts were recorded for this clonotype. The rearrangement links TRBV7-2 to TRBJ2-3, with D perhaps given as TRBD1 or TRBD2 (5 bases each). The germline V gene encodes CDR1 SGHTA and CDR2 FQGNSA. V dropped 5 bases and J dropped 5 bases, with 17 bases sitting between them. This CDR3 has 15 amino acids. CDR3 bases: TGTGCCAGCAGCCCCGTTGGGGGTAAGGTAGATACGCAGTATTTT. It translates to CASSPVGGKVDTQYF.

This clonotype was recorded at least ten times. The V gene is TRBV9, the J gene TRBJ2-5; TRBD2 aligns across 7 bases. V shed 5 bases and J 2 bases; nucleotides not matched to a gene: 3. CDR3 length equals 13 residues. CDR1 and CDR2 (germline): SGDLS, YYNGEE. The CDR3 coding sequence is TGTGCCAGCAGTTCCGGGGGGCAAGAGACCCAGTACTTC. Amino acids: CASSSGGQETQYF.

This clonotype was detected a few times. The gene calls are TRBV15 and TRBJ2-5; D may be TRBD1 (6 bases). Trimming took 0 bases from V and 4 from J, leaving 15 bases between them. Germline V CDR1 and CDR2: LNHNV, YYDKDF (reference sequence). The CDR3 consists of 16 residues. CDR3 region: CATSRDRTGTRETQYF. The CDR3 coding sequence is TGTGCCACCAGCAGAGATAGAACCGGGACAAGAGAGACCCAGTACTTC.

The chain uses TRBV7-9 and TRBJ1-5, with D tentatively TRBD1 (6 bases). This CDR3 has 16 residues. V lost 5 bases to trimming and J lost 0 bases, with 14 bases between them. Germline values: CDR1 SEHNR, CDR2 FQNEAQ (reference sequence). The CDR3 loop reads CASSTTGPYSNQPQHF. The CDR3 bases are TGTGCCAGCAGCACCACAGGGCCCTATAGCAATCAGCCCCAGCATTTT.

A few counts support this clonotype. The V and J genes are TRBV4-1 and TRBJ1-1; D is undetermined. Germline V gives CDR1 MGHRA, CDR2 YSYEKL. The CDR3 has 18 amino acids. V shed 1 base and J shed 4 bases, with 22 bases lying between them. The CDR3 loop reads CASSQVNLGFLGGTEAFF. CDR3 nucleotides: TGCGCCAGCAGCCAAGTCAACCTGGGTTTTTTGGGTGGCACTGAAGCTTTCTTT.

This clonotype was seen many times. The CDR3: CASSFLRETYEQYF. The CDR3 region has the DNA TGTGCCAGCAGTTTCTTACGAGAAACCTACGAGCAGTACTTC. The rearrangement uses TRBV7-2 and TRBJ2-7, with unresolved D. The CDR3 has 14 amino acids. Per germline, CDR1 SGHTA and CDR2 FQGNSA. V was cut by 6 bases and J by 2 bases, with 14 bases left in between.

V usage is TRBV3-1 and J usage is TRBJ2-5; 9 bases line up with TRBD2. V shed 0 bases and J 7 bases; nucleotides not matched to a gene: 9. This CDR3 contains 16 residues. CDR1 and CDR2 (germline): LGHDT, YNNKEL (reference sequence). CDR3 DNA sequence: TGTGCCAGCAGCCAAGACGTGGCTAGCGGGGCTAGGACCCAGTACTTC. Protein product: CASSQDVASGARTQYF.

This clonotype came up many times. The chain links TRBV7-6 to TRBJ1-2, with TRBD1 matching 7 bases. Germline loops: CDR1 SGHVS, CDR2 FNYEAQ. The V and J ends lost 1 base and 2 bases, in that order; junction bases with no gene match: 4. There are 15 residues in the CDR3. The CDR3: CASSLGPGQNYGYTF. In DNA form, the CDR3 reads TGTGCCAGCAGCTTAGGCCCGGGACAGAACTATGGCTACACCTTC.

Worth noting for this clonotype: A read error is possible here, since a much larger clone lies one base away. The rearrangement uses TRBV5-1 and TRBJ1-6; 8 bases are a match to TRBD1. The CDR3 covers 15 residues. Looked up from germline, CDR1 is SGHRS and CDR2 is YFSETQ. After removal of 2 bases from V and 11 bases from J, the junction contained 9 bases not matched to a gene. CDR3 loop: CASSLRQGANTPLHF. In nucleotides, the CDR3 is TGCGCCAGCAGCTTAAGGCAGGGGGCAAATACACCCCTCCACTTT.

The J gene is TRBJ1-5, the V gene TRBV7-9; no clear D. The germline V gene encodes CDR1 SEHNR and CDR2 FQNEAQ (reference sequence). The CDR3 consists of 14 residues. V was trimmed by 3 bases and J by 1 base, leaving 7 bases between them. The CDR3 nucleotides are TGTGCCAGCAGCTTTTCGGAGAGCAATCAGCCCCAGCATTTT. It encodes CASSFSESNQPQHF.

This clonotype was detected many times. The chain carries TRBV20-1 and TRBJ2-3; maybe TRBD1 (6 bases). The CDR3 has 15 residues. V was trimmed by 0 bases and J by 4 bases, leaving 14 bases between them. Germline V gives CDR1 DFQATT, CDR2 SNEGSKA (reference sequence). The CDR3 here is CSARDRQGPPDTQYF. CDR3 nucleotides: TGCAGTGCTAGAGATCGCCAGGGGCCCCCAGATACGCAGTATTTT.

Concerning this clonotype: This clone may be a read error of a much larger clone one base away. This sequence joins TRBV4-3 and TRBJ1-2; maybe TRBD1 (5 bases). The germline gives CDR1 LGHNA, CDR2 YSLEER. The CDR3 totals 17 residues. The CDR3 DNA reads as TGCGCCAGAAGCCAGGGATTCGGACGCACTGGGGTGGATGGCTACACCTTC. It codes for CARSQGFGRTGVDGYTF.

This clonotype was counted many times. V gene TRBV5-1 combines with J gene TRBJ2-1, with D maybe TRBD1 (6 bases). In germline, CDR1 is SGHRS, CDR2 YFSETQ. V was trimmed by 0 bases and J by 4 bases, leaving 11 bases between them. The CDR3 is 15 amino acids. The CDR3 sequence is CASSLAGTKYNEQFF. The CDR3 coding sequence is TGCGCCAGCAGCTTGGCCGGGACAAAGTACAATGAGCAGTTCTTC.

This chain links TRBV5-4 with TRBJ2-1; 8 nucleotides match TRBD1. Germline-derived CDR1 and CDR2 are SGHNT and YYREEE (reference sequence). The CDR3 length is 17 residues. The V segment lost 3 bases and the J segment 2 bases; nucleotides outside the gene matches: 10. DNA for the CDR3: TGTGCCAGCAGCTCGGACCTGGCAGGGGGCGCCTACAATGAGCAGTTCTTC. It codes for CASSSDLAGGAYNEQFF.

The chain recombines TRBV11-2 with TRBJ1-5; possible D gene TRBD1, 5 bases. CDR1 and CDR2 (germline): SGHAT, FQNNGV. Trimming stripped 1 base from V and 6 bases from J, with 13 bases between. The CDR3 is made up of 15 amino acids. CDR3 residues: CASSLAAGQGQPQHF. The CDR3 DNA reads TGTGCCAGCAGCTTAGCGGCAGGGCAGGGTCAGCCCCAGCATTTT. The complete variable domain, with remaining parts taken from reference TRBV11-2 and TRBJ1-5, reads EAGVAQSPRYKIIEKRQSVAFWCNPISGHATLYWYQQILGQGPKLLIQFQNNGVVDDSQLPKDRFSAERLKGVDSTLKIQPAKLEDSAVYLCASSLAAGQGQPQHFGDGTRLSIL.

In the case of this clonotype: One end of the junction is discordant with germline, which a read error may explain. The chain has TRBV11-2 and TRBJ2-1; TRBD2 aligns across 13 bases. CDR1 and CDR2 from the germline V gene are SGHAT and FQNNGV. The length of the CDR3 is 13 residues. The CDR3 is CASSPLAGGPRAF. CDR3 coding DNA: TGTGCCAGCAGCCCACTAGCGGGGGGGCCCAGGGCCTTC.

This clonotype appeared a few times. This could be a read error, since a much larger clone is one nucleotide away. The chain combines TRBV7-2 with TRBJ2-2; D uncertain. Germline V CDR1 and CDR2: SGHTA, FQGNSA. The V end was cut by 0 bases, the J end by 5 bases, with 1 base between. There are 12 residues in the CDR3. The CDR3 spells CASSLATGELFF. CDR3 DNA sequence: TGTGCCAGCAGCTTAGCGACCGGGGAGCTGTTTTTT.

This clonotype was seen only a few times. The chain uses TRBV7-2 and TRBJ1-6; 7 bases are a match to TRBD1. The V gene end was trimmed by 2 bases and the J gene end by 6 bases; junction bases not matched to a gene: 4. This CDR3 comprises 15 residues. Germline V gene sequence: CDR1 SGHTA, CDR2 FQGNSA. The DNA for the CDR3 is TGTGCCAGCAGCTTACAGCCAGGGGGTAATTCACCCCTCCACTTT. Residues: CASSLQPGGNSPLHF.

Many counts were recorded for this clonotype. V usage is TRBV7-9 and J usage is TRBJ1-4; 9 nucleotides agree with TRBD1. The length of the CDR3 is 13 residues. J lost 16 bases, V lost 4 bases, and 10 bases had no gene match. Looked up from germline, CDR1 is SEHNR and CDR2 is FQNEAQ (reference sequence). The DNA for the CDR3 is TGTGCCAGCAGCTCACAAGGGACAGGGAAGTCGTTTTTT. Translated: CASSSQGTGKSFF.

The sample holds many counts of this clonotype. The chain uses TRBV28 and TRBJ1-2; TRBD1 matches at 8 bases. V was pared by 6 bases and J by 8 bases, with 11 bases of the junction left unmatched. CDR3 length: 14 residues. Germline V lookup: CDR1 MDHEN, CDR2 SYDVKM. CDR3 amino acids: CASRLSATGEGYTF. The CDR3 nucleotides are TGTGCCAGCAGACTTAGTGCGACAGGGGAAGGCTACACCTTC.

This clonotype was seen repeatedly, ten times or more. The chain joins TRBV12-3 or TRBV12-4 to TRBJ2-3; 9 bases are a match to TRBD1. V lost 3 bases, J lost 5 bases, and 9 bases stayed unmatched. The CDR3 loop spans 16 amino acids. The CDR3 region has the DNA TGTGCCAGCAGTTTTTTTAGGGACAGGGATAAAGATACGCAGTATTTT. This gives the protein CASSFFRDRDKDTQYF.

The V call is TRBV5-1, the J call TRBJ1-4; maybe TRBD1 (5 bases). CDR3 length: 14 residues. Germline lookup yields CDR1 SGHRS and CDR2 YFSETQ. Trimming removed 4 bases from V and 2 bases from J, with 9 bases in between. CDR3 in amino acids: CASSPGRTNEKLFF. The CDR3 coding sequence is TGCGCCAGCAGCCCGGGGCGGACTAATGAAAAACTGTTTTTT. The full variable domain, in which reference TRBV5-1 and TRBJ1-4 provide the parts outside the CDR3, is KAGVTQTPRYLIKTRGQQVTLSCSPISGHRSVSWYQQTPGQGLQFLFEYFSETQRNKGNFPGRFSGRQFSNSRSEMNVSTLELGDSALYLCASSPGRTNEKLFFGSGTQLSVL.

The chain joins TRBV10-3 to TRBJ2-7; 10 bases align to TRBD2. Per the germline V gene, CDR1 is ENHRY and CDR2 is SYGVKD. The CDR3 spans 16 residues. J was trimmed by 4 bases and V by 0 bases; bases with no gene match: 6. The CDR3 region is CAISESNSGGFYEQYF. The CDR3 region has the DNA TGTGCCATCAGTGAGTCTAATAGCGGGGGGTTTTACGAGCAGTACTTC.